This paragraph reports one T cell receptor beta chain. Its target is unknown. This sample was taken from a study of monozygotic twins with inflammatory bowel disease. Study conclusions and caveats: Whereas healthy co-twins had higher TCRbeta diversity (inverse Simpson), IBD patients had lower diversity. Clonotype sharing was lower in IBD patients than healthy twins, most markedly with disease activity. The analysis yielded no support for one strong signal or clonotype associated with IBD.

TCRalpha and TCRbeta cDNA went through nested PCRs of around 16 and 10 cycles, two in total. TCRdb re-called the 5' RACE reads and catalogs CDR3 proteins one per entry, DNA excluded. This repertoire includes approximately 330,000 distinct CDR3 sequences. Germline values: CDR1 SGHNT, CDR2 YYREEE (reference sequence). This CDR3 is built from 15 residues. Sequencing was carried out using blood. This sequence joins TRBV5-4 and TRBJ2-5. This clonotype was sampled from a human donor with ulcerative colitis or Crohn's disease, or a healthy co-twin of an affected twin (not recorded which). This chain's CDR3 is CASSLTPEYQETQYF.